This TCR beta chain stems from a study of cytomegalovirus exposure and HLA in healthy donors. The wider study: Within an early data release were around 87 million unique TCRs drawn from HLA-typed donors. Overall study results and limits: Based on reports, TCR beta sequences accurately predicted HLA-A and HLA-B alleles for most subjects.

About this clone itself: Its target is not known. The germline gene is not matched at one end of the junction; a read error may be the cause. Distinct nucleotide sequences in the sample also encode this CDR3.

Amplification used 60 Vbeta primers and 13 Jbeta primers. Per the authors' pipeline: In a later analysis, 80 million to 100 million unique TCR beta chains included roughly 11 million shared by two or more donors. Sequencing used immunoSEQ multiplex PCR; TCRdb keeps in-frame clones, though not all of them. Clone size and V and J calls were adopted from that table, with D and trimming inferred from the DNA. The data contain over 150,000 clones, 60% to 85% of them singletons. The receptor's source is a male donor in good health and CMV-seropositive. The sample consisted of PBMCs.

The CDR3: CASSQDETGTTEAFF. DNA of the CDR3: TGCGCCAGCAGCCAAGACGAGACAGGGACCACTGAGGCTTTCTTT. The chain couples TRBV4-1 to TRBJ1-1, with 7 positions matching TRBD1. Looked up from germline, CDR1 is MGHRA and CDR2 is YSYEKL. This CDR3 has 15 amino acids.